These 27 T cell receptor beta chains share one sample of origin, sequenced in a study of blood T cell repertoires in COVID-19. Assay used: immunoSEQ multiplex PCR; TCRdb lists only in-frame clones, some missing. Of about 310,000 clones in the sample, roughly 90% were seen once. The sample taken for sequencing was PBMCs or T cells enriched from blood (not recorded which). Receptor source: a woman under 40 who had recovered from COVID-19.

V is TRBV5-1 and J is TRBJ1-1; no clear D gene. Trimming cost V 1 base and J 2 bases, with 12 bases left between them. CDR3 length equals 15 residues. CDR1 SGHRS and CDR2 YFSETQ come from the germline V gene. CDR3 sequence (DNA): TGCGCCAGCAGCTTGTCTCCGGGATCTAACACTGAAGCTTTCTTT. Amino acid sequence: CASSLSPGSNTEAFF.

In nucleotides, the CDR3 is TGTGCCAGCAGCTTAGCACAAGAAGCTTTCTTT. It yields the protein CASSLAQEAFF. V gene TRBV7-9 combines with J gene TRBJ1-1; D remains unclear. The CDR3 extends over 11 amino acids. The germline gives CDR1 SEHNR, CDR2 FQNEAQ (reference sequence). V dropped 0 bases and J dropped 8 bases, with 4 bases sitting between them.

The table lists this clone with a count of one. An end of the junction differs from the germline gene, which may be a read error. The CDR3 spells CASSSGQSDQETQYF. The CDR3 DNA sequence: TGTGCTAGCAGCTCGGGACAGTCAGACCAAGAGACCCAGTACTTC. The V call is TRBV7-7, the J call TRBJ2-5; 7 positions agree with TRBD1. The CDR3 sequence is 15 residues long. CDR1 is SSHAT and CDR2 is FNYEAQ in the germline V gene (reference sequence).

The V call is TRBV3-1 (or the pseudogene TRBV3-2), the J call TRBJ2-5; possible D gene TRBD2, 6 bases. CDR1 is LGHDT and CDR2 is YNNKEL in the germline V gene (reference sequence). V gave up 4 bases and J gave up 5 bases, with 8 bases separating them. There are 12 residues in the CDR3. CDR3 region: CASSPEGETQYF. CDR3 sequence (DNA): TGTGCCAGCAGCCCGGAGGGGGAGACCCAGTACTTC.

The gene calls are TRBV28 and TRBJ2-3; D not certain. The V end was cut by 6 bases, the J end by 8 bases, with 12 bases between. Germline CDR1 reads MDHEN; CDR2 reads SYDVKM. The CDR3 runs 12 residues. The CDR3 protein is CASSALPVTQYF. In DNA form, the CDR3 reads TGTGCCAGCAGCGCCTTGCCGGTTACGCAGTATTTT.

The chain employs TRBV28 and TRBJ1-1, with unresolved D. V lost 5 bases to trimming and J lost 10 bases, with 14 bases between them. CDR3 length equals 12 residues. Germline lookup yields CDR1 MDHEN and CDR2 SYDVKM. CDR3 nucleotide sequence: TGTGCCAGCAGTCGGGAGGACCGGCGAGCTTTCTTT. This translates into CASSREDRRAFF.

A few counts support this clone. The V and J genes are TRBV4-3 and TRBJ1-4; 7 nucleotides match TRBD1. Germline V gene data show CDR1 as LGHNA and CDR2 as YSLEER. This CDR3 has 16 residues. V gave up 4 bases and J gave up 8 bases; unmatched junction bases: 13. CDR3 protein: CASSPRPQGGEEKLFF. In nucleotides, the CDR3 is TGCGCCAGCAGCCCAAGGCCCCAGGGGGGTGAGGAAAAACTGTTTTTT.

This clone showed up just once. V is TRBV28 and J is TRBJ1-2, with 8 positions matching TRBD1. V was clipped by 5 bases and J by 6 bases; unmatched bases: 14. Germline CDR1 MDHEN, CDR2 SYDVKM. This CDR3 spans 16 amino acids. The CDR3 region has the DNA TGTGCCAGCAGTGGTACCGGGACAGGAGGAGGGGATGGCTACACCTTC. Amino acid sequence: CASSGTGTGGGDGYTF.

The V call is TRBV6-4, the J call TRBJ2-2, with 8 bases lining up with TRBD2. The CDR3 spans 14 residues. The germline V gene has CDR1 MRHNA and CDR2 SNTAGT. J was trimmed by 9 bases and V by 3 bases; bases with no gene match: 6. The CDR3 reads CASSDHGRARELFF. CDR3 DNA sequence: TGTGCCAGCAGTGATCACGGGAGGGCCCGGGAGCTGTTTTTT.

This sequence joins TRBV19 and TRBJ1-5; D remains ambiguous. CDR3 length equals 14 residues. Trimming took 3 bases from V and 7 from J, leaving 13 bases between them. Germline CDR1 is LNHDA and CDR2 is SQIVND (reference sequence). CDR3 sequence: CASSILPAGQPQHF. In DNA, the CDR3 is TGTGCCAGTAGTATTCTCCCGGCGGGACAGCCCCAGCATTTT.

A word on this clone: This sample includes further DNA sequences coding for the same CDR3. The chain combines TRBV6-5 with TRBJ2-1; weak D call: TRBD2 (5 bases). The germline V and J ends were trimmed by 2 bases and 6 bases, with 5 bases remaining between them. Germline CDR1 is MNHEY and CDR2 is SVGAGI. This CDR3 region has 12 residues. The CDR3 region has the DNA TGTGCCAGCAGTTACCGGGGCAATGAGCAGTTCTTC. Amino acids: CASSYRGNEQFF.

In its sample, this clone was seen a few times. The DNA of the CDR3 is TGTGCCAGCAGTTTACCCGGACTAGCGGGAGCCTTCTTC. Its protein is CASSLPGLAGAFF. The chain is built from TRBV28 and TRBJ2-1; 13 bases map to TRBD2. Trimming at V came to 2 bases and at J to 16 bases, leaving 5 bases not matched to a gene. CDR1 and CDR2 from the germline V gene are MDHEN and SYDVKM. CDR3 length: 13 amino acids. The whole variable domain, remainder taken from reference TRBV28 and TRBJ2-1, is DVKVTQSSRYLVKRTGEKVFLECVQDMDHENMFWYRQDPGLGLRLIYFSYDVKMKEKGDIPEGYSVSREKKERFSLILESASTNQTSMYLCASSLPGLAGAFFGPGTRLTVL.

This clone occurred once. This sequence joins TRBV30 and TRBJ2-1; a possible D gene is TRBD2 (6 bases). The germline gives CDR1 GTSNPN, CDR2 SVGIG (reference sequence). The V end was cut by 3 bases, the J end by 8 bases, with 23 bases between. This CDR3 is 16 amino acids long. CDR3: CAWRVWRGGGPDEQFF. As DNA, the CDR3 is TGTGCCTGGAGGGTATGGCGGGGTGGTGGCCCCGATGAGCAGTTCTTC.

This rearrangement joins TRBV11-2 to TRBJ2-1; 8 bases are a match to TRBD1. Per germline, CDR1 SGHAT and CDR2 FQNNGV. Germline trimming cut 2 bases from V and 3 bases from J; bases unmatched to any gene: 6. This CDR3 has 16 residues. The CDR3 coding sequence is TGTGCCAGCAGCTTACAGGGGGCTAGCGTCTACAATGAGCAGTTCTTC. Protein sequence: CASSLQGASVYNEQFF.

This chain uses TRBV28 with TRBJ2-7; 10 nucleotides line up with TRBD2. Trimming cost V 2 bases and J 6 bases; bases outside gene matches: 4. Germline CDR1 reads MDHEN; CDR2 reads SYDVKM. The CDR3 length is 14 residues. The DNA for the CDR3 is TGTGCCAGCAGTTTACCTAGCGGGAGAATCGAGCAGTACTTC. This gives the protein CASSLPSGRIEQYF.

This clone was seen once. This rearrangement joins TRBV12-3 or TRBV12-4 to TRBJ2-2, with a weak D call TRBD2 (6 bases). This CDR3 spans 13 amino acids. The V end lost 3 bases, the J end lost 6 bases, and 8 bases lay between the germline ends. The DNA of the CDR3 is TGTGCCAGCAGTTTTGGCGGGGCCGGGGAGCTGTTTTTT. It yields the protein CASSFGGAGELFF.

The chain is built from TRBV6-1 and TRBJ2-3, with 8 bases identical to TRBD2. Germline lookup yields CDR1 MNHNS and CDR2 SASEGT. The V segment lost 0 bases and the J segment 2 bases; nucleotides outside the gene matches: 13. This CDR3 comprises 19 residues. CDR3 bases: TGTGCCAGCAGTGAAGCTCCGTCCCTTATAGCGGGGCACACAGATACGCAGTATTTT. Translating it yields CASSEAPSLIAGHTDTQYF.

With regard to this clone: The sample contains more than one DNA sequence encoding this CDR3. This chain uses TRBV9 with TRBJ1-1; weak D call: TRBD1 (5 bases). The CDR3 runs 14 residues. CDR1 and CDR2 (germline): SGDLS, YYNGEE. Trimming removed 0 bases at V and 4 bases at J, with 10 bases between. DNA for the CDR3: TGTGCCAGCAGCGTAGGGGGGGGTGGCACTGAAGCTTTCTTT. Translating gives CASSVGGGGTEAFF. Based on the CDR3 plus reference TRBV9 and TRBJ1-1, the full variable domain is DSGVTQTPKHLITATGQRVTLRCSPRSGDLSVYWYQQSLDQGLQFLIQYYNGEERAKGNILERFSAQQFPDLHSELNLSSLELGDSALYFCASSVGGGGTEAFFGQGTRLTVV.

J is TRBJ1-1 and V is TRBV4-1; D is uncertain. Deletions cut 8 bases from V and 5 bases from J, with 15 bases between. CDR1 and CDR2 (germline): MGHRA, YSYEKL. The CDR3 has 13 amino acids. The CDR3 DNA reads as TGCGCCAGCCGATGGGGAGTAGGGACTGAAGCTTTCTTT. It translates to CASRWGVGTEAFF.

The chain is built from TRBV7-2 and TRBJ2-5; 8 bases are shared with TRBD2. The CDR3 loop spans 17 amino acids. Germline trimming cut 4 bases from V and 7 bases from J; bases unmatched to any gene: 17. Germline V lookup: CDR1 SGHTA, CDR2 FQGNSA. The CDR3 coding sequence is TGTGCCAGCAGCTCAGAAACCTCGGGACTAGTACGTTGGACCCAGTACTTC. Protein product: CASSSETSGLVRWTQYF.

This chain links TRBV19 with TRBJ1-2; 9 bases line up with TRBD1. CDR1 and CDR2 from the germline V gene are LNHDA and SQIVND (reference sequence). This CDR3 has 14 amino acids. The V gene end was trimmed by 8 bases and the J gene end by 5 bases; junction bases not matched to a gene: 9. CDR3 bases: TGTGCCAGTCGGAAATCCGGACAGGGGTATGGCTACACCTTC. Amino acid sequence: CASRKSGQGYGYTF.

The chain has TRBV9 and TRBJ2-2, with 8 bases that match TRBD1. Trimming took 7 bases from V and 2 from J; bases not matched to a gene: 16. Germline V lookup: CDR1 SGDLS, CDR2 YYNGEE. The CDR3 has 18 amino acids. The CDR3 sequence is CASEGFGRDRPNTGELFF. For the CDR3, the DNA is TGTGCCAGCGAGGGGTTTGGCCGGGACAGGCCAAACACCGGGGAGCTGTTTTTT.

The chain joins TRBV5-6 to TRBJ1-2; D ambiguous. CDR1 is SGHDT, CDR2 YYEEEE, per germline. The germline V and J ends were trimmed by 0 bases and 4 bases, with 4 bases remaining between them. This CDR3 is 12 amino acids long. CDR3 nucleotides: TGTGCCAGCAGCTTGGACAGCTATGGCTACACCTTC. It specifies CASSLDSYGYTF.

V is TRBV6-4 and J is TRBJ2-2; TRBD2 matches 13 bases. V shed 5 bases, J shed 3 bases, and the junction held 6 bases outside the gene matches. The CDR3 totals 17 residues. The germline V gene encodes CDR1 MRHNA and CDR2 SNTAGT. In nucleotides, the CDR3 is TGTGCCAGCAGTTTGGGCGGACTAGCGGGGGACACCGGGGAGCTGTTTTTT. Protein sequence: CASSLGGLAGDTGELFF.

This sequence joins TRBV28 and TRBJ1-2; TRBD1 matches at 10 bases. V gave up 6 bases and J gave up 8 bases; unmatched junction bases: 18. The CDR3 covers 17 residues. Germline V gene lookup returns CDR1 MDHEN and CDR2 SYDVKM. The CDR3 nucleotides are TGTGCCAGCAGCATTCCGGGACAGGGGCGGTCTAGGGGGGGCTACACCTTC. It specifies CASSIPGQGRSRGGYTF.

V and J are TRBV3-1 (or the pseudogene TRBV3-2) and TRBJ2-7, with 9 bases that match TRBD1. The CDR3 extends over 15 amino acids. CDR1 is LGHDT and CDR2 is YNNKEL in the germline V gene (reference sequence). V gave up 6 bases and J gave up 0 bases; unmatched junction bases: 6. The CDR3 loop reads CASRGQGSSSYEQYF. The CDR3 nucleotides are TGTGCCAGCAGGGGACAGGGATCGAGCTCCTACGAGCAGTACTTC.

J is TRBJ2-7 and V is TRBV4-1; TRBD2 aligns across 12 bases. The CDR3 is 20 residues long. Germline-derived CDR1 and CDR2 are MGHRA and YSYEKL. V lost 4 bases to trimming and J lost 1 base; unmatched junction nucleotides: 17. Written as DNA, the CDR3 is TGCGCCAGCAGCCGCGCACTACCCCTTACTAGCGGGAGGTCGTCCTACGAGCAGTACTTC. Protein: CASSRALPLTSGRSSYEQYF.